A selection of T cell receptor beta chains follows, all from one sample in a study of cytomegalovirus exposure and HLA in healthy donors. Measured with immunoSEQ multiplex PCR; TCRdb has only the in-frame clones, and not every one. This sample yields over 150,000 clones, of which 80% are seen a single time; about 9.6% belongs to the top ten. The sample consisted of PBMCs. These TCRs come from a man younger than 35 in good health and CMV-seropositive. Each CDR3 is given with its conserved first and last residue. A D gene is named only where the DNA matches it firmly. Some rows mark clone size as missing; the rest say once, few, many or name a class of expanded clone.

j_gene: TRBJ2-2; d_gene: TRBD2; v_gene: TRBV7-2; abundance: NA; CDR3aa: CASSPREGLAANTGELFF; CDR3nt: TGTGCCAGCAGCCCCCGCGAGGGACTAGCTGCAAACACCGGGGAGCTGTTTTTT
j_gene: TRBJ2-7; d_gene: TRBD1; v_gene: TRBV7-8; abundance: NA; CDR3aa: CASSLWDRGPYEQYF; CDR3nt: TGTGCCAGCAGCCTCTGGGACAGGGGACCCTACGAGCAGTACTTC
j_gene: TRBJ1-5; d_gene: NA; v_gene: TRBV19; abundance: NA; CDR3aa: CASSIGGNQPQHF; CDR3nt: TGTGCCAGTAGTATCGGGGGCAATCAGCCCCAGCATTTT
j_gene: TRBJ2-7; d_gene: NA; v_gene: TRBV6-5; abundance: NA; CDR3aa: CASSYRRDGEQYF; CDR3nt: TGTGCCAGCAGTTATCGGAGGGATGGGGAGCAGTACTTC
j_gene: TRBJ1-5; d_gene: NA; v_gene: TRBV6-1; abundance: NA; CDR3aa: CASSEGRATGPGQPQHF; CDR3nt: TGTGCCAGCAGTGAAGGTAGGGCCACAGGCCCCGGACAGCCCCAGCATTTT
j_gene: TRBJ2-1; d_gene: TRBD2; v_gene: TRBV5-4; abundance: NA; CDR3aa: CASSLPSSGSTYNEQFF; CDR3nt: TGTGCCAGCAGCTTGCCAAGCAGCGGGAGCACCTACAATGAGCAGTTCTTC
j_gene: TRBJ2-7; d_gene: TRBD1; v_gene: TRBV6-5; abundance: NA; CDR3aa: CASTGDSYEQYF; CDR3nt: TGTGCCAGCACCGGGGACAGCTACGAGCAGTACTTC
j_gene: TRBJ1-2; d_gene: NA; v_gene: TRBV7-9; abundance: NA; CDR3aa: CASSTDNSGRDYGYTF; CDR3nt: TGTGCCAGCAGCACGGACAACTCGGGGAGGGACTATGGCTACACCTTC
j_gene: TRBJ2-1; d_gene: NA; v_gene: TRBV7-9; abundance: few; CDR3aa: CASSLRDSVINEQFF; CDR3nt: TGTGCCAGCAGCTTAAGAGACTCTGTTATAAATGAGCAGTTCTTC
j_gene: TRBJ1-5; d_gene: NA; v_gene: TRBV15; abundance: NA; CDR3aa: CATSSGGGLNQPQHF; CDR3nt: TGTGCCACCAGCAGCGGGGGGGGCTTGAATCAGCCCCAGCATTTT
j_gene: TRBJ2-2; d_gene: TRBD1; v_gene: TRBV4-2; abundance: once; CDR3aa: CASSQLDREAGELFF; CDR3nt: TGTGCCAGCAGCCAACTTGACAGGGAAGCCGGGGAGCTGTTTTTT
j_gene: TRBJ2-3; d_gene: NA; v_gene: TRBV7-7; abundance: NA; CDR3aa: CASSSLLSTDTQYF; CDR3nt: TGTGCCAGCAGCTCCCTACTAAGCACAGATACGCAGTATTTT
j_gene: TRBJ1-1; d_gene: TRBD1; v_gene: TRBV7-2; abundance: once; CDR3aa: CASSFYRGGTRGYTEAFF; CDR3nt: TGTGCCAGCAGCTTCTACAGGGGGGGCACTAGGGGATACACTGAAGCTTTCTTT
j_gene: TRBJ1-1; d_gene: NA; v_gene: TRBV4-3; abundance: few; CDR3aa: CASRHTNTEAFF; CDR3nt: TGCGCCAGCAGACACACGAACACTGAAGCTTTCTTT
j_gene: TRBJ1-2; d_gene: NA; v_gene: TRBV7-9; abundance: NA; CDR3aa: CSSSSGKNGYTF; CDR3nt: TGTTCCAGCAGCTCCGGGAAGAATGGCTACACCTTC
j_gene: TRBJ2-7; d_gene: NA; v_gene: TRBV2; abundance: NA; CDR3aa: CASSESDRAYEQYF; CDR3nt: TGTGCCAGCAGTGAATCGGACAGAGCCTACGAGCAGTACTTC
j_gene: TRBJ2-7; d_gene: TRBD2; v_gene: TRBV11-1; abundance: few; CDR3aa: CASSRKAGGTIYEQYF; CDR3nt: TGTGCCAGCAGCCGGAAGGCGGGGGGAACCATCTACGAGCAGTACTTC
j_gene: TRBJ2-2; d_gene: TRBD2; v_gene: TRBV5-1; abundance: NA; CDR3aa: CASSSPSRGARDTGELFF; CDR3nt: TGCGCCAGCAGCTCACCCTCGCGGGGGGCGAGGGACACCGGGGAGCTGTTTTTT
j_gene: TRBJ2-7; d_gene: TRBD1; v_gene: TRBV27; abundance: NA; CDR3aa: CASSWTGQHEQYF; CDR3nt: TGTGCCAGCAGTTGGACAGGGCAACACGAGCAGTACTTC
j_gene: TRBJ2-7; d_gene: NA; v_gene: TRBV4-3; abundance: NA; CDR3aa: CASSQDLGRSYEQYF; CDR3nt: TGCGCCAGCAGCCAAGATTTGGGGAGATCCTACGAGCAGTACTTC
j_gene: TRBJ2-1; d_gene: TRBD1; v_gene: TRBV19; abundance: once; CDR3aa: CASSNGGTGWVIEQFF; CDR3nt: TGTGCCAGTAGTAACGGGGGGACAGGGTGGGTCATTGAGCAGTTCTTC
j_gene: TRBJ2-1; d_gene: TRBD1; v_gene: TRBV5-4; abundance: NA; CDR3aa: CASSQGTGYNEQFF; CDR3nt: TGCGCCAGCAGCCAAGGGACAGGCTACAATGAGCAGTTCTTC
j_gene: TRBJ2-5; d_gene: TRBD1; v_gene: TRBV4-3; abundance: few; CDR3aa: CASSQEGGLQETQYF; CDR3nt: TGCGCCAGCAGCCAAGAAGGGGGCCTCCAAGAGACCCAGTACTTC
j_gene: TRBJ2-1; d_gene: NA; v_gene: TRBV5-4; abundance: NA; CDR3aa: CASSLGVLGGATYNEQFF; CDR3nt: TGTGCCAGCAGCTTGGGGGTTCTAGGGGGGGCTACTTACAATGAGCAGTTCTTC
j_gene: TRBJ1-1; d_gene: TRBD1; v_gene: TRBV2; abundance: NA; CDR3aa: CASSQTGGAGGAFF; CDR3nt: TGTGCCAGCAGCCAAACAGGGGGCGCAGGGGGAGCTTTCTTT
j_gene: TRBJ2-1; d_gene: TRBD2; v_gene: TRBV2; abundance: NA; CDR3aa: CASRPSGRNEFF; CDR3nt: TGTGCCAGCAGGCCAAGCGGGAGGAATGAGTTCTTC